The 12 T cell receptor beta chains given below trace back to one sample, sequenced in a study of blood T cells in healthy people across ages. Together with a sample-barcoded 5' primer, a J-beta primer mix was included in a second PCR lasting about 7 to 11 cycles. TCRdb reprocessed the 5' RACE reads via MiXCR and lists one record per CDR3 protein. In the table there are 1 million to 1.2 million distinct CDR3 sequences, 35% to 40% of which are singletons. The material sequenced was blood. The receptors shown here come from a man between 18 and 29 years old in good health.

This rearrangement joins TRBV6-5 to TRBJ2-1; 8 nucleotides match TRBD1. This CDR3 has 17 residues. Germline V lookup: CDR1 MNHEY, CDR2 SVGAGI. Trimming cost V 2 bases and J 1 base; bases outside gene matches: 7. CDR3 coding DNA: TGTGCCAGCAGTTACCTCGACAGGGGCGATTCCTACAATGAGCAGTTCTTC. Translated, it gives CASSYLDRGDSYNEQFF.

J is TRBJ1-2 and V is TRBV5-5; D unresolved. V was shortened by 7 bases and J by 7 bases, with 11 bases between the two germline ends. Germline CDR1 reads SGHKS; CDR2 reads YYEKEE (reference sequence). The CDR3 sequence is 11 residues long. CDR3 DNA sequence: TGTGCCAGCGGCCAGGAAGGTGGCTACACCTTC. Translating it yields CASGQEGGYTF.

This chain uses TRBV2 with TRBJ2-2, with TRBD2 matching 8 bases. CDR1 is SNHLY, CDR2 FYNNEI, per germline. The CDR3 consists of 14 residues. V lost 7 bases, J lost 1 base, and 2 bases stayed unmatched. The CDR3 DNA sequence: TGTGCCAGCATAGCGGGGAAGAACACCGGGGAGCTGTTTTTT. Translated, it gives CASIAGKNTGELFF. Filled out from reference TRBV2 and TRBJ2-2, the complete variable domain reads EPEVTQTPSHQVTQMGQEVILRCVPISNHLYFYWYRQILGQKVEFLVSFYNNEISEKSEIFDDQFSVERPDGSNFTLKIRSTKLEDSAMYFCASIAGKNTGELFFGEGSRLTVL.

The chain employs TRBV29-1 and TRBJ2-4, with 14 bases fitting TRBD2. Trimming took 7 bases from V and 7 from J; bases not matched to a gene: 12. From germline, CDR1 is SQVTM and CDR2 ANQGSEA. This CDR3 is 16 amino acids long. The CDR3 sequence is CSAGPTSGGGLNIQYF. The DNA of the CDR3 is TGCAGCGCTGGGCCGACTAGCGGGGGGGGTTTGAACATTCAGTACTTC. The full variable domain, completed using reference TRBV29-1 and TRBJ2-4, is SAVISQKPSRDICQRGTSLTIQCQVDSQVTMMFWYRQQPGQSLTLIATANQGSEATYESGFVIDKFPISRPNLTFSTLTVSNMSPEDSSIYLCSAGPTSGGGLNIQYFGAGTRLSVL.

CDR3 nucleotides: TGTGCCAGCAGCCGGATTGAGGCACCCACTGAAGCTTTCTTT. Encoded protein: CASSRIEAPTEAFF. This chain joins TRBV14 and TRBJ1-1; D uncertain. The germline CDR1 and CDR2 sequences are SGHDN and FVKESK. Deletions cut 4 bases from V and 4 bases from J, with 13 bases between. The CDR3 totals 14 residues.

The chain carries TRBV12-3 or TRBV12-4 and TRBJ2-1; 7 bases match TRBD1. After removal of 3 bases from V and 0 bases from J, the junction contained 8 bases not matched to a gene. This CDR3 region has 17 residues. CDR3 DNA sequence: TGTGCCAGCAGTTTTAGGGGGCCCGCAAGCTCCTACAATGAGCAGTTCTTC. Protein product: CASSFRGPASSYNEQFF.

The J gene is TRBJ2-3, the V gene TRBV12-3 or TRBV12-4; 11 bases map to TRBD2. V trimming: 0 bases; J trimming: 4 bases; junction bases outside the gene matches: 6. The CDR3 runs to 17 residues. The CDR3 reads CASSLAVGLAGPDTQYF. CDR3 DNA sequence: TGTGCCAGCAGTTTAGCGGTAGGACTAGCGGGCCCAGATACGCAGTATTTT.

This clonotype was counted a few times. This chain connects TRBV12-3 or TRBV12-4 to TRBJ1-2; TRBD1 matches 7 bases. CDR3 length: 13 amino acids. V shed 5 bases and J 5 bases; nucleotides not matched to a gene: 5. This chain's CDR3 is CASSTGARYGYTF. Written as DNA, the CDR3 is TGTGCCAGCAGTACAGGGGCACGATATGGCTACACCTTC.

In this sample, this clonotype turned up many times. The J gene is TRBJ1-2, the V gene TRBV6-2 or TRBV6-3; tentative D call: TRBD1 (5 bases). V was trimmed by 6 bases and J by 3 bases, leaving 17 bases between them. From germline, CDR1 is MNHEY and CDR2 SVGEGT. This CDR3 comprises 15 residues. CDR3 residues: CASSYHLREDYGYTF. DNA for the CDR3: TGTGCCAGCAGCTATCACCTCAGGGAGGACTATGGCTACACCTTC.

This clonotype came up a few times. The rearrangement links TRBV5-1 to TRBJ1-1; 8 bases match TRBD1. CDR1 SGHRS and CDR2 YFSETQ come from the germline V gene. V was pared by 4 bases and J by 3 bases, with 8 bases of the junction left unmatched. The CDR3 totals 15 residues. The chain's CDR3 is CASSRNQGADTEAFF. The CDR3 DNA reads as TGCGCCAGCAGCAGAAACCAGGGGGCGGACACTGAAGCTTTCTTT.

The CDR3 DNA is TGCAGTGCTAGCTGGCTAGCGGGGGGGAGCTCCTACAATGAGCAGTTCTTC. It translates to CSASWLAGGSSYNEQFF. The chain recombines TRBV20-1 with TRBJ2-1; 12 bases agree with TRBD2. The CDR3 sequence is 17 residues long. The V gene's germline CDR1 is DFQATT and CDR2 SNEGSKA (reference sequence). The V segment lost 3 bases and the J segment 0 bases; nucleotides outside the gene matches: 6.

The rearrangement links TRBV12-3 or TRBV12-4 to TRBJ1-4, with 9 bases fitting TRBD1. The length of the CDR3 is 16 residues. The junction had 7 bases not matched to a gene; V was cut back by 3 bases and J by 5 bases. The DNA for the CDR3 is TGTGCCAGCAGTTTGACTCCGGGACAGGGAAATGAAAAACTGTTTTTT. As protein: CASSLTPGQGNEKLFF.